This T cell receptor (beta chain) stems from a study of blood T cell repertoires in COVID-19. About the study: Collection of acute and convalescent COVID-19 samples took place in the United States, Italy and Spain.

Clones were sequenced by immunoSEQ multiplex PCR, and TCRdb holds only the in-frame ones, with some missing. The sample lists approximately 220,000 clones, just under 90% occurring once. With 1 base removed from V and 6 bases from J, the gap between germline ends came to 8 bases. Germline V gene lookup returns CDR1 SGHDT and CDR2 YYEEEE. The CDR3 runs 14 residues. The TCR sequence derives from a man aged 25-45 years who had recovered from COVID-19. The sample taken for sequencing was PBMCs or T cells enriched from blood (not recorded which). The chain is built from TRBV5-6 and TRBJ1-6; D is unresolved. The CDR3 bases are TGTGCCAGCAGCTTGCCAGATGGTAATTCACCCCTCCACTTT. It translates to CASSLPDGNSPLHF.